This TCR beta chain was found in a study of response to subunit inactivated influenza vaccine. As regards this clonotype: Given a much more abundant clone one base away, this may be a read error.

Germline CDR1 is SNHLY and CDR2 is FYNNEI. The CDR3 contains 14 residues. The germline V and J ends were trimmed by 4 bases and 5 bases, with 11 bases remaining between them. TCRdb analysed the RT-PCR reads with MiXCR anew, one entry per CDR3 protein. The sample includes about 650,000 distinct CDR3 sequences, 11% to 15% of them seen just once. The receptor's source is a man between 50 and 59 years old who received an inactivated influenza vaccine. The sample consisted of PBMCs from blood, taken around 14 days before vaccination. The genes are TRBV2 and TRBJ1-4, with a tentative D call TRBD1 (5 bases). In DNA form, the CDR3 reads TGTGCCAGCAGTGTCGGGGGGATGAATGAAAAACTGTTTTTT. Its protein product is CASSVGGMNEKLFF.